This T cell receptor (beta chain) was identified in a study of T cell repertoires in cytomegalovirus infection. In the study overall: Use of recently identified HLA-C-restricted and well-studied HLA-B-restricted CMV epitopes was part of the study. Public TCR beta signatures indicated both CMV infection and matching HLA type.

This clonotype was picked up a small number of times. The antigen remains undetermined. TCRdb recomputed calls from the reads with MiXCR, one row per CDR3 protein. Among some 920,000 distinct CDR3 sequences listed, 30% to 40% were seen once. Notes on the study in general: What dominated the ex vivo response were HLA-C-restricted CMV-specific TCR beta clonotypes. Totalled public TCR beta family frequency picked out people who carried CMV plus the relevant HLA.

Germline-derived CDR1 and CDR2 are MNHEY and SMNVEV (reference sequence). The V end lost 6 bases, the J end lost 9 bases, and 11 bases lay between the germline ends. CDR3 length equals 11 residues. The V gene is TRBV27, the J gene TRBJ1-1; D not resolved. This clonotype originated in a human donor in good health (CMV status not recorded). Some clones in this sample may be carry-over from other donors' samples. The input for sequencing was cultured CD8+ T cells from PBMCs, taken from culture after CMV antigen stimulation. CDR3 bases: TGTGCCAGCAGCTATAACAGAAAAGCTTTCTTT. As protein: CASSYNRKAFF.